This TCR beta chain was found in a study of glioma-infiltrating T cells. Turning to this clonotype: The antigen is not known. A much larger clone differs from this one at a single base, so this may be a read error.

Amplification of TCR alpha and beta CDR3 regions from RNA used iRepertoire nested multiplex PCR. Tissue mRNA or PBMC total RNA, roughly 90-400 ng, went into one-step reverse transcription and amplification. TCRdb re-analysed the multiplex PCR reads in MiXCR, keeping a single row per CDR3 protein. The data contain fewer than 110,000 distinct CDR3 sequences, less than 30% of them seen just once; the ten biggest clones take up about 40%. The CDR3 is 15 amino acids. Germline lookup yields CDR1 MNHEY and CDR2 SVGAGI. Study observations and caveats: Non-neoplastic patients had below-expected tissue-blood divergence, while all gliomas exceeded expectation. Only very few CDR3 sequences appeared in both tissue and blood.

Sequencing used glioma tissue, nonneoplastic brain tissue, or PBMCs (not recorded which). V usage is TRBV6-5 and J usage is TRBJ1-3; D not resolved. The origin of this receptor is a human donor with low-grade glioma or glioblastoma, undergoing nonglioma brain surgery, or in good health (not recorded which). This CDR3 is CTSSYGLNSGNTIYF. CDR3 DNA: TGTACCAGCAGTTACGGCCTAAACTCTGGAAACACCATATATTTT.